The T cell receptor (beta chain) under discussion was sequenced for a study of cytomegalovirus exposure and HLA in healthy donors. Study at large: A prior analysis found around 110 million unique TCR beta sequences from 170 million or so T cells.

The PCR was carried out with 60 Vbeta primers and 13 Jbeta primers. Profiled with immunoSEQ multiplex PCR; TCRdb holds only in-frame clones, not every one. The sample holds about 110,000 clones, just under 70% seen once. This CDR3 has 12 amino acids. Germline-derived CDR1 and CDR2 are SGHAT and FQNNGV. Losses at the gene ends were 5 bases for V and 6 bases for J; bases not matched to a gene: 3. This TCR came from a man between 25 and 39 years old in good health and CMV-seropositive. The chain uses TRBV11-2 and TRBJ2-7; 8 positions match TRBD1. Sequencing was done on a sample of PBMCs. The CDR3 loop reads CASSQDRGEQYV. Here the CDR3 DNA reads TGTGCCAGCAGCCAAGACAGGGGCGAGCAGTACGTC.